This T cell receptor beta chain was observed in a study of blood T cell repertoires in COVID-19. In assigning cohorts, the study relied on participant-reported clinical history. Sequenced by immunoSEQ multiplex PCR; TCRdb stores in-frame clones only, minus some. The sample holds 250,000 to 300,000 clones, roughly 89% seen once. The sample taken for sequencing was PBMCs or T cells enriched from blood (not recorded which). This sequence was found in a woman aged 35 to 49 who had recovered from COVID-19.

Here the CDR3 reads CSGAQGAVTLYEQFF. The CDR3 DNA reads as TGCAGCGGAGCACAGGGGGCGGTCACCCTCTATGAGCAGTTCTTC. This chain connects TRBV29-1 to TRBJ2-1, with 9 bases aligning to TRBD1. Germline values: CDR1 SQVTM, CDR2 ANQGSEA. V was clipped by 7 bases and J by 8 bases; unmatched bases: 15. The CDR3 length is 15 residues.